Below, 27 T cell receptor beta chains from the same sample are listed, as sequenced in a study of blood T cell repertoires in COVID-19. Some clones are missing from TCRdb's copy, which holds only in-frame ones; the method was immunoSEQ multiplex PCR. This sample yields some 300,000 clones, of which about 90% are seen a single time; 2.5% to 3.5% belongs to the top ten. The sequencing input was PBMCs or T cells enriched from blood (not recorded which). These receptors were collected from a woman between 50 and 59 years old who had been exposed to COVID-19.

The chain has TRBV7-2 and TRBJ2-1, with TRBD2 matching 8 bases. The V segment lost 5 bases and the J segment 4 bases; nucleotides outside the gene matches: 10. Germline V gene data show CDR1 as SGHTA and CDR2 as FQGNSA. The CDR3 spans 16 residues. CDR3 in amino acids: CASSPRAGGLYNEQFF. Here the CDR3 DNA reads TGTGCCAGCAGCCCTCGGGCGGGGGGACTTTACAATGAGCAGTTCTTC.

The rearrangement uses TRBV5-4 and TRBJ1-1; D perhaps matches TRBD1 (6 bases). The CDR3 has 15 amino acids. Germline-derived CDR1 and CDR2 are SGHNT and YYREEE (reference sequence). V was trimmed by 0 bases and J by 8 bases, leaving 17 bases between them. CDR3 nucleotide sequence: TGTGCCAGCAGCTTGGCCAAACGGACAGCCATGGAAGCTTTCTTT. The encoded protein is CASSLAKRTAMEAFF.

The sample holds a few counts of this clone. This rearrangement joins TRBV7-2 to TRBJ2-7; 8 nucleotides agree with TRBD2. The germline V gene has CDR1 SGHTA and CDR2 FQGNSA. Trimming removed 1 base from V and 6 bases from J; junction bases left unmatched: 11. The CDR3 covers 16 residues. The CDR3 spells CASSLGKGGREGEQYF. The CDR3 DNA sequence: TGTGCCAGCAGCTTAGGAAAGGGGGGCCGGGAGGGCGAGCAGTACTTC.

The rearrangement links TRBV29-1 to TRBJ1-1, with no clear D. CDR3 length equals 12 residues. The ends were cut back, 3 bases at V and 6 bases at J, with 11 bases in the middle. CDR1 and CDR2 (germline): SQVTM, ANQGSEA. The CDR3 region is CSVDRSLPEAFF. The CDR3 nucleotides read TGCAGCGTTGACCGGTCCCTCCCTGAAGCTTTCTTT. The entire variable domain, with the rest obtained from reference TRBV29-1 and TRBJ1-1, is as follows: SAVISQKPSRDICQRGTSLTIQCQVDSQVTMMFWYRQQPGQSLTLIATANQGSEATYESGFVIDKFPISRPNLTFSTLTVSNMSPEDSSIYLCSVDRSLPEAFFGQGTRLTVV.

The chain carries TRBV9 and TRBJ2-1; possibly TRBD2 for D (5 bases). The ends were cut back, 0 bases at V and 4 bases at J, with 11 bases in the middle. This CDR3 has 15 amino acids. CDR1 is SGDLS, CDR2 YYNGEE, per germline. The DNA of the CDR3 is TGTGCCAGCAGCGTAGAGGGAGTATGGTACAATGAGCAGTTCTTC. Protein product: CASSVEGVWYNEQFF.

This clone was detected once. This chain connects TRBV5-1 to TRBJ2-1, with a tentative D call TRBD2 (6 bases). In germline, CDR1 is SGHRS, CDR2 YFSETQ. The CDR3 runs to 13 residues. Trimming pared 1 base from V and 9 bases from J, leaving 11 bases between. CDR3 sequence reads: CASSLYQGGEQFF. CDR3 coding DNA: TGCGCCAGCAGCTTGTATCAGGGAGGTGAGCAGTTCTTC.

This chain joins TRBV21-1 and TRBJ1-3; the table's D call, TRBD1, was not checked against the DNA. TRBV21-1 is a listed pseudogene. The CDR3 contains 13 residues. DNA for the CDR3: TGTGCCAGCAGCTCTTGCCCGGACAAAAGTAGGGATTTT. Its translation: CASSSCPDKSRDF.

The chain joins TRBV28 to TRBJ2-7, with TRBD2 identical over 7 bases. The germline CDR1 and CDR2 sequences are MDHEN and SYDVKM. The CDR3 spans 15 residues. V gave up 5 bases and J gave up 4 bases; unmatched junction bases: 11. The CDR3 DNA follows: TGTGCCAGCAGTCCCGGACTAGGCCCTGGGTACGAGCAGTACTTC. Translation: CASSPGLGPGYEQYF.

V gene TRBV27 combines with J gene TRBJ1-2; D is perhaps TRBD1 (6 bases). Trimming took off 8 bases at V and 7 bases at J, with 26 bases between the two ends. This CDR3 region has 16 residues. Germline CDR1 reads MNHEY; CDR2 reads SMNVEV (reference sequence). The CDR3 reads CASRRGHTSSLSGYTF. CDR3 DNA sequence: TGTGCCAGCCGAAGGGGACATACTTCCTCCTTGTCTGGCTACACCTTC.

The chain is built from TRBV19 and TRBJ1-5, with unresolved D. This CDR3 has 13 amino acids. The germline V gene encodes CDR1 LNHDA and CDR2 SQIVND (reference sequence). V was pared by 3 bases and J by 5 bases, with 8 bases between. The CDR3 region is CASSMRNDQPQHF. The DNA for the CDR3 is TGTGCCAGTAGTATGCGTAATGATCAGCCCCAGCATTTT.

This clone was seen only a few times. The chain links TRBV28 to TRBJ2-1, with TRBD2 matching over 13 bases. The CDR3 sequence is 14 residues long. Germline CDR1 reads MDHEN; CDR2 reads SYDVKM. Trimming at V came to 6 bases and at J to 7 bases, leaving 3 bases not matched to a gene. The CDR3: CASRILAGGNEQFF. DNA for the CDR3: TGTGCCAGCAGGATACTAGCGGGGGGGAATGAGCAGTTCTTC.

The chain is built from TRBV7-2 and TRBJ2-5, with TRBD1 matching over 10 bases. J lost 5 bases, V lost 6 bases, and 12 bases had no gene match. CDR1 SGHTA and CDR2 FQGNSA come from the germline V gene. This CDR3 spans 16 amino acids. The CDR3 reads CASRNHGTGVQETQYF. Here the CDR3 DNA reads TGTGCCAGCAGAAATCACGGGACAGGGGTACAGGAGACCCAGTACTTC.

The chain links TRBV5-4 to TRBJ2-1; D remains ambiguous. CDR3 length: 16 residues. Trimming removed 0 bases at V and 0 bases at J, with 10 bases between. CDR1 SGHNT and CDR2 YYREEE come from the germline V gene (reference sequence). The CDR3 sequence: CASSLDYRSSYNEQFF. The CDR3, as DNA: TGTGCCAGCAGCTTGGACTACCGGAGCTCCTACAATGAGCAGTTCTTC.

This clone occurred a few times. J is TRBJ2-2 and V is TRBV10-3, with a weak D call TRBD2 (6 bases). V was shortened by 6 bases and J by 3 bases, with 14 bases between the two germline ends. This CDR3 is 15 amino acids long. CDR1 and CDR2 from the germline V gene are ENHRY and SYGVKD. CDR3 region: CAIRNEGRYTGELFF. The CDR3 coding sequence is TGTGCCATCAGGAACGAGGGGAGGTACACCGGGGAGCTGTTTTTT.

This clone was observed a single time. The J gene is TRBJ1-2, the V gene TRBV28; TRBD1 agrees at 11 bases. CDR3 length equals 16 residues. Germline V gene sequence: CDR1 MDHEN, CDR2 SYDVKM. V trimming: 6 bases; J trimming: 3 bases; junction bases outside the gene matches: 9. The CDR3 region is CASRNLGQGVHYGYTF. The DNA of the CDR3 is TGTGCCAGCAGAAACTTGGGACAGGGGGTCCACTATGGCTACACCTTC.

This clone has a handful of counts. The chain recombines TRBV5-1 with TRBJ1-2; D perhaps matches TRBD1 (5 bases). The CDR3 sequence is 12 residues long. V was cut by 0 bases and J by 6 bases, with 6 bases left in between. Per germline, CDR1 SGHRS and CDR2 YFSETQ. This CDR3 reads CASSLDRHGYTF. The CDR3 DNA reads TGCGCCAGCAGCTTGGACAGGCATGGCTACACCTTC.

This chain connects TRBV5-1 to TRBJ2-3, with 14 bases matching TRBD2. This CDR3 spans 17 amino acids. V shed 4 bases and J 0 bases; nucleotides not matched to a gene: 4. Germline V gives CDR1 SGHRS, CDR2 YFSETQ. CDR3 sequence (DNA): TGCGCCAGCAGCCTCAGACTAGCGGGGGGGAGCACAGATACGCAGTATTTT. This translates into CASSLRLAGGSTDTQYF.

This clone was recorded once. The chain carries TRBV7-2 and TRBJ1-2; tentative D call: TRBD1 (6 bases). The length of the CDR3 is 14 residues. CDR1 is SGHTA and CDR2 is FQGNSA in the germline V gene. Trimming shortened V by 6 bases and J by 7 bases, and 18 bases separated the two germline ends. The CDR3 DNA follows: TGTGCCAGCAGTTCAGGCGGGGGGCAGGGTGGCTACACCTTC. Amino acids: CASSSGGGQGGYTF.

The chain is built from TRBV11-2 and TRBJ2-7; possibly TRBD2 for D (5 bases). The length of the CDR3 is 14 residues. Germline V gene sequence: CDR1 SGHAT, CDR2 FQNNGV. V lost 1 base to trimming and J lost 2 bases, with 9 bases between them. CDR3 loop: CASSLASGAYEQYF. As DNA, the CDR3 is TGTGCCAGCAGCTTAGCCAGCGGTGCCTACGAGCAGTACTTC.

Worth noting for this clone: The same CDR3 is also encoded by other DNA sequences in this sample. The chain joins TRBV7-9 to TRBJ1-1; perhaps TRBD1 as D (6 bases). The V gene lost 2 bases and the J gene lost 3 bases, with 7 bases spanning the gap. CDR1 is SEHNR and CDR2 is FQNEAQ in the germline V gene (reference sequence). The CDR3 spans 13 residues. CDR3: CASSLRTDTEAFF. CDR3 in DNA: TGTGCCAGCAGCTTACGGACAGACACTGAAGCTTTCTTT. The whole variable domain, remainder taken from reference TRBV7-9 and TRBJ1-1, is DTGVSQNPRHKITKRGQNVTFRCDPISEHNRLYWYRQTLGQGPEFLTYFQNEAQLEKSRLLSDRFSAERPKGSFSTLEIQRTEQGDSAMYLCASSLRTDTEAFFGQGTRLTVV.

The CDR3 is CASSLGPGQGNEKLFF. DNA of the CDR3: TGTGCCAGCAGCTTGGGACCGGGACAGGGTAATGAAAAACTGTTTTTT. The chain recombines TRBV5-4 with TRBJ1-4; TRBD1 agrees at 9 bases. CDR1 SGHNT and CDR2 YYREEE come from the germline V gene (reference sequence). Trimming cost V 0 bases and J 4 bases; bases outside gene matches: 4. CDR3 length: 16 amino acids.

This rearrangement joins TRBV10-3 to TRBJ2-7; D may be TRBD2 (8 bases). Per the germline V gene, CDR1 is ENHRY and CDR2 is SYGVKD. The ends were cut back, 3 bases at V and 7 bases at J, with 16 bases in the middle. The CDR3 totals 14 residues. CDR3 in DNA: TGTGCCATCAGTGATGCGGGACAGCGGGGGGAGCAGTACTTC. It yields the protein CAISDAGQRGEQYF.

This clone was observed a handful of times. The chain links TRBV2 to TRBJ1-3, with no clear D. This CDR3 is 16 amino acids long. V was shortened by 6 bases and J by 1 base, with 16 bases between the two germline ends. The germline V gene encodes CDR1 SNHLY and CDR2 FYNNEI. The CDR3 reads CASRATNLPSGNTIYF. CDR3 in DNA: TGTGCCAGCAGGGCCACAAACCTTCCATCTGGAAACACCATATATTTT.

This sequence joins TRBV30 and TRBJ1-3; weak D call: TRBD1 (5 bases). Germline lookup yields CDR1 GTSNPN and CDR2 SVGIG (reference sequence). The V end was cut by 3 bases, the J end by 4 bases, with 13 bases between. The CDR3 spans 14 residues. The CDR3 spells CAWRARAAGNTIYF. CDR3 sequence (DNA): TGTGCCTGGAGGGCCAGGGCAGCGGGAAACACCATATATTTT.

The chain links TRBV13 to TRBJ1-6, with D tentatively TRBD1 (5 bases). Germline values: CDR1 PRHDT, CDR2 FYEKMQ (reference sequence). This CDR3 has 14 residues. V was clipped by 3 bases and J by 6 bases, with 9 bases between them. The CDR3 sequence: CASSFGALNSPLHF. CDR3 coding DNA: TGTGCCAGCAGCTTTGGGGCCCTTAATTCACCCCTCCACTTT.

CDR3 sequence reads: CASSSGTGNYGYTF. The CDR3 nucleotides read TGCGCCAGCAGCTCGGGGACAGGAAACTATGGCTACACCTTC. The gene calls are TRBV5-1 and TRBJ1-2; TRBD1 matches 8 bases. In germline, CDR1 is SGHRS, CDR2 YFSETQ. The CDR3 is 14 amino acids. The V and J ends lost 3 bases and 2 bases, in that order; junction bases with no gene match: 3.

The chain is built from TRBV19 and TRBJ2-3; a weak D match, TRBD1 (5 bases). Germline V lookup: CDR1 LNHDA, CDR2 SQIVND (reference sequence). There are 14 residues in the CDR3. V was pared by 5 bases and J by 2 bases, with 11 bases between. This CDR3 is CASSWGSSTDTQYF. DNA for the CDR3: TGTGCCAGTAGTTGGGGCAGCTCCACAGATACGCAGTATTTT.